The rows below give T cell receptor beta chains drawn from one sample of a study of shared clonotypes between healthy human individuals. Profiled with immunoSEQ multiplex PCR; TCRdb holds only in-frame clones, not every one. In the table there are around 1.5 million clones, around 98% of which are singletons. Sequencing was performed on naive CD4+ T cells sorted from blood. These receptors were obtained from a man aged 25 to 40 in good health. Each CDR3 is given with its conserved first and last residue. A D gene is named only where the DNA matches it firmly.

d_gene: .; v_gene: TRBV29-1; CDR3aa: CSVEDGGETQYF
d_gene: .; v_gene: TRBV28; CDR3aa: CASRTSYNEQFF
d_gene: .; v_gene: TRBV7-6; CDR3aa: CASSYGGNTEAFF
d_gene: .; v_gene: TRBV6-1; CDR3aa: CASSELRGPQHF
d_gene: .; v_gene: TRBV6-1; CDR3aa: CASSEYSYEQYF
d_gene: .; v_gene: TRBV27; CDR3aa: CASSPPPSYNEQFF
d_gene: .; v_gene: TRBV14; CDR3aa: CASSQDLVTPQFF
d_gene: .; v_gene: TRBV5-1; CDR3aa: CASSLSGSRVQETQYF
d_gene: .; v_gene: TRBV11-3; CDR3aa: CASSLTGQLQETQYF
d_gene: TRBD2; v_gene: TRBV27; CDR3aa: CASSFVAGVSHNEQFF
d_gene: TRBD2; v_gene: TRBV28; CDR3aa: CASSFTRPTSGSSVDTQYF
d_gene: .; v_gene: TRBV28; CDR3aa: CASSFLRANQPQHF
d_gene: .; v_gene: TRBV9; CDR3aa: CASSPLAALAKNIQYF
d_gene: TRBD1; v_gene: TRBV7-9; CDR3aa: CASSPGQGGETQYF
d_gene: .; v_gene: TRBV10-2; CDR3aa: CASGDTSYEQYF
d_gene: .; v_gene: TRBV7-9; CDR3aa: CASSPRSGWGTDTQYF
d_gene: TRBD2; v_gene: TRBV11-3; CDR3aa: CASSETSGSYNEQFF
d_gene: .; v_gene: TRBV5-4; CDR3aa: CASSSDKGEKLFF
d_gene: .; v_gene: TRBV5-5; CDR3aa: CATRTTLGEKLFF
d_gene: TRBD2; v_gene: TRBV11-2; CDR3aa: CASSRKREWYQETQYF
d_gene: .; v_gene: TRBV28; CDR3aa: CASTLGLVYNEQFF
d_gene: TRBD2; v_gene: TRBV6-5; CDR3aa: CASSYSPMSRGEGLFF
d_gene: .; v_gene: TRBV18; CDR3aa: CASSPRSTVGYSEAFF
d_gene: .; v_gene: TRBV5-6; CDR3aa: CASSLKFGTSGTQYF
d_gene: TRBD1; v_gene: TRBV27; CDR3aa: CASSLLGGTGEQYF
d_gene: .; v_gene: TRBV11-1; CDR3aa: CASSLSGGAEAFF
d_gene: .; v_gene: TRBV10-3; CDR3aa: CAISPQGGTIYF
d_gene: .; v_gene: TRBV6-1; CDR3aa: CASSGLYRVNTEAFF
d_gene: .; v_gene: TRBV7-9; CDR3aa: CASSPQSEKLFF
d_gene: .; v_gene: TRBV15; CDR3aa: CATSRDYRELNEKLFF
d_gene: .; v_gene: TRBV11-2; CDR3aa: CASRPLAVPGHRSYEQYF
d_gene: TRBD1; v_gene: TRBV2; CDR3aa: CASKGTGGNYGYTF
d_gene: .; v_gene: TRBV5-1; CDR3aa: CASSLVGPGDTEAFF
d_gene: TRBD2; v_gene: TRBV5-4; CDR3aa: CASSPPTSRASHEQFF
d_gene: TRBD2; v_gene: TRBV28; CDR3aa: CASSPPTGTSGSYEQYF
d_gene: TRBD1; v_gene: TRBV4-1; CDR3aa: CASSQTGVHSNQPQHF
d_gene: .; v_gene: TRBV7-6; CDR3aa: CASSLYKEDTQYF
d_gene: .; v_gene: TRBV6-5; CDR3aa: CASSSHRFSNQPQHF
d_gene: .; v_gene: TRBV18; CDR3aa: CASSPMVVLMENQETQYF
d_gene: TRBD1; v_gene: TRBV7-9; CDR3aa: CASSSRPGQGGEKLFF
d_gene: .; v_gene: TRBV10-3; CDR3aa: CAISASAQETQYF
d_gene: .; v_gene: TRBV11-2; CDR3aa: CASHSVAGYTDTQYF
d_gene: TRBD2; v_gene: TRBV28; CDR3aa: CASTTRTSGTSSYNEQFF
d_gene: TRBD1; v_gene: TRBV7-2; CDR3aa: CASSLDRASYEQYF
d_gene: TRBD1; v_gene: TRBV29-1; CDR3aa: CSVPRDRASRDTQYF